Following are 20 T cell receptor beta chains from one sample sequenced in a study of blood T cell repertoires in COVID-19. The assay was immunoSEQ multiplex PCR, and TCRdb's table has in-frame clones only and misses some. The data hold about 200,000 clones, with roughly nine tenths observed a single time. Sequenced sample: peripheral blood. The receptors here all came from a man between 60 and 75 years old with active or convalescent COVID-19.

The CDR3 here is CASSEAGGVDEKLFF. The DNA of the CDR3 is TGTGCCAGCAGTGAAGCTGGGGGCGTGGATGAAAAACTGTTTTTT. The chain combines TRBV2 with TRBJ1-4, with D possibly matching TRBD1 (6 bases). Germline lookup yields CDR1 SNHLY and CDR2 FYNNEI. The V gene lost 0 bases and the J gene lost 6 bases, with 11 bases spanning the gap. The CDR3 totals 15 residues. Based on the CDR3 plus reference TRBV2 and TRBJ1-4, the full variable domain is EPEVTQTPSHQVTQMGQEVILRCVPISNHLYFYWYRQILGQKVEFLVSFYNNEISEKSEIFDDQFSVERPDGSNFTLKIRSTKLEDSAMYFCASSEAGGVDEKLFFGSGTQLSVL.

This chain joins TRBV7-9 and TRBJ1-3, with unresolved D. This CDR3 is 13 amino acids long. The V and J ends lost 5 bases and 6 bases respectively, with 11 bases between them. CDR1 SEHNR and CDR2 FQNEAQ come from the germline V gene (reference sequence). Written as DNA, the CDR3 is TGTGCCAGCAGCCCCGAGATTGAAAACACCATATATTTT. Translated, it gives CASSPEIENTIYF.

The genes are TRBV11-2 and TRBJ1-1; D gene ambiguous. This CDR3 has 13 amino acids. V lost 5 bases, J lost 1 base, and 8 bases lay in between. The V gene's germline CDR1 is SGHAT and CDR2 FQNNGV. This chain's CDR3 is CASSPPGNTEAFF. In DNA form, the CDR3 reads TGTGCCAGCAGCCCTCCGGGGAACACTGAAGCTTTCTTT.

The chain couples TRBV2 to TRBJ1-6, with D possibly TRBD1 on 5 matching bases. Germline CDR1 reads SNHLY; CDR2 reads FYNNEI. The CDR3 totals 14 residues. V was cut by 2 bases and J by 9 bases, with 11 bases left in between. The CDR3 protein is CASSEWQGASPLHF. DNA for the CDR3: TGTGCCAGCAGTGAATGGCAGGGCGCTTCACCCCTCCACTTT.

J is TRBJ2-1 and V is TRBV18, with D maybe TRBD2 (5 bases). V lost 3 bases to trimming and J lost 6 bases, with 18 bases between them. The CDR3 extends over 16 amino acids. CDR1 and CDR2 (germline): KGHSH, LQKENI. In DNA, the CDR3 is TGTGCCAGCTCACCCCTAAGCAGCACTAGGCCCAATGAGCAGTTCTTC. Translation: CASSPLSSTRPNEQFF. Combining the CDR3 with reference TRBV18 and TRBJ2-1 gives the whole variable domain NAGVMQNPRHLVRRRGQEARLRCSPMKGHSHVYWYRQLPEEGLKFMVYLQKENIIDESGMPKERFSAEFPKEGPSILRIQQVVRGDSAAYFCASSPLSSTRPNEQFFGPGTRLTVL.

This clone has just a few counts. The rearrangement joins TRBV5-1 to TRBJ1-6; 10 bases are a match to TRBD1. The CDR3 runs to 23 residues. With 4 bases clipped from V and 0 bases from J, the junction kept 22 bases outside the gene matches. Germline V gene data show CDR1 as SGHRS and CDR2 as YFSETQ. The CDR3 region has the DNA TGCGCCAGCAGCCCTCGGGACAGGGGCGACCGGTATACCTACAGCTCCTATAATTCACCCCTCCACTTT. This encodes CASSPRDRGDRYTYSSYNSPLHF.

The gene calls are TRBV2 and TRBJ2-3, with a tentative D call TRBD2 (6 bases). CDR1 and CDR2 (germline): SNHLY, FYNNEI. There are 12 residues in the CDR3. The V end was cut by 4 bases, the J end by 5 bases, with 7 bases between. This CDR3 reads CASSASEDTQYF. For the CDR3, the DNA is TGTGCCAGCAGTGCTAGCGAAGATACGCAGTATTTT.

The chain recombines TRBV5-1 with TRBJ1-2; 9 positions match TRBD1. This CDR3 region has 14 residues. The ends lost 2 bases at V and 5 bases at J; junction bases unmatched: 4. The germline CDR1 and CDR2 sequences are SGHRS and YFSETQ. The CDR3 region has the DNA TGCGCCAGCAGCTTACAGGGGGCATATTATGGCTACACCTTC. Encoded protein: CASSLQGAYYGYTF.

The V and J genes are TRBV4-1 and TRBJ1-4, with D hard to call. From germline, CDR1 is MGHRA and CDR2 YSYEKL. V lost 2 bases to trimming and J lost 11 bases, with 9 bases between them. The CDR3 has 12 residues. The CDR3 DNA sequence: TGCGCCAGCAGCCAAACCCCGGGGAAACTGTTTTTT. Amino acid sequence: CASSQTPGKLFF.

V gene TRBV19 combines with J gene TRBJ2-6, with 9 nucleotides matching TRBD1. Germline V gene data show CDR1 as LNHDA and CDR2 as SQIVND (reference sequence). Trimming removed 3 bases from V and 0 bases from J; junction bases left unmatched: 6. This CDR3 has 18 amino acids. CDR3 nucleotides: TGTGCCAGTAGTATTAGGGACAGGGCGTTCTCTGGGGCCAACGTCCTGACTTTC. The encoded protein is CASSIRDRAFSGANVLTF.

In regard to this clone: In the same sample, other DNA sequences code for this CDR3. This chain joins TRBV2 and TRBJ1-1, with 7 bases fitting TRBD1. V was pared by 4 bases and J by 1 base, with 0 bases of the junction left unmatched. Germline V gives CDR1 SNHLY, CDR2 FYNNEI. There are 13 residues in the CDR3. CDR3 protein: CASSGQGNTEAFF. In DNA, the CDR3 is TGTGCCAGCAGTGGACAGGGGAACACTGAAGCTTTCTTT.

The chain is built from TRBV7-2 and TRBJ2-7; possible D gene TRBD1, 6 bases. The V end was cut by 5 bases, the J end by 2 bases, with 13 bases between. The V gene's germline CDR1 is SGHTA and CDR2 FQGNSA. CDR3 size: 14 residues. DNA for the CDR3: TGTGCCAGCAGCACTCAACAGGGTGCCTACGAGCAGTACTTC. Its protein product is CASSTQQGAYEQYF.

This sequence joins TRBV9 and TRBJ2-3, with D possibly TRBD1 on 6 matching bases. CDR1 SGDLS and CDR2 YYNGEE come from the germline V gene. The ends were cut back, 4 bases at V and 6 bases at J, with 12 bases in the middle. The length of the CDR3 is 13 residues. The CDR3 region is CASSPHRADTQYF. DNA of the CDR3: TGTGCCAGCAGCCCTCACAGGGCCGATACGCAGTATTTT.

The J gene is TRBJ2-5, the V gene TRBV11-1; D is perhaps TRBD2 (6 bases). This CDR3 contains 16 residues. The germline V and J ends were trimmed by 2 bases and 4 bases, with 17 bases remaining between them. Germline CDR1 reads SGHAT; CDR2 reads FQDESV (reference sequence). CDR3 sequence reads: CASSLKRGKVGETQYF. The CDR3 DNA sequence: TGTGCCAGCAGCTTAAAACGGGGGAAGGTGGGAGAGACCCAGTACTTC.

The rearrangement uses TRBV5-1 and TRBJ2-5; 13 bases are shared with TRBD2. Per germline, CDR1 SGHRS and CDR2 YFSETQ. V was clipped by 4 bases and J by 5 bases; unmatched bases: 11. This CDR3 comprises 17 residues. CDR3 DNA sequence: TGCGCCAGCAGCCTACTACTAGCGGGGGGGCCGGTGGAGACCCAGTACTTC. This gives the protein CASSLLLAGGPVETQYF.

V usage is TRBV5-1 and J usage is TRBJ2-7; 7 bases are a match to TRBD1. This CDR3 has 14 residues. Germline V gene lookup returns CDR1 SGHRS and CDR2 YFSETQ. V shed 0 bases, J shed 2 bases, and the junction held 2 bases outside the gene matches. CDR3 residues: CASSLATGAYEQYF. The DNA for the CDR3 is TGCGCCAGCAGCTTGGCCACAGGGGCCTACGAGCAGTACTTC.

The rearrangement joins TRBV7-2 to TRBJ2-7; 7 bases map to TRBD2. V dropped 0 bases and J dropped 2; count of bases not matched to a gene: 1. CDR3 length: 14 amino acids. The germline gives CDR1 SGHTA, CDR2 FQGNSA. The CDR3 spells CASSLAGGTYEQYF. The DNA for the CDR3 is TGTGCCAGCAGCTTAGCGGGGGGGACCTACGAGCAGTACTTC.

This chain links TRBV5-1 with TRBJ1-1; D is uncertain. The CDR3 has 13 residues. The V gene lost 4 bases and the J gene lost 0 bases, with 7 bases spanning the gap. Germline assignment: CDR1 SGHRS and CDR2 YFSETQ. The chain's CDR3 is CASSPQMNTEAFF. CDR3 bases: TGCGCCAGCAGCCCACAGATGAACACTGAAGCTTTCTTT.

For this clone: Other nucleotide sequences in the sample specify the same CDR3. The chain is built from TRBV5-1 and TRBJ1-5; possible D gene TRBD1, 5 bases. Germline loops: CDR1 SGHRS, CDR2 YFSETQ. V gave up 0 bases and J gave up 4 bases, with 11 bases separating them. This CDR3 comprises 15 residues. This chain's CDR3 is CASSLAGGGNQPQHF. The CDR3 coding sequence is TGCGCCAGCAGCTTGGCCGGGGGAGGGAATCAGCCCCAGCATTTT.

The V gene is TRBV5-1, the J gene TRBJ2-3; 10 nucleotides align to TRBD2. Trimming cost V 0 bases and J 2 bases; bases outside gene matches: 3. The V gene's germline CDR1 is SGHRS and CDR2 YFSETQ. This CDR3 region has 16 residues. DNA for the CDR3: TGCGCCAGCAGCTTGGGACTAGCGGGTCACACAGATACGCAGTATTTT. Encoded protein: CASSLGLAGHTDTQYF.